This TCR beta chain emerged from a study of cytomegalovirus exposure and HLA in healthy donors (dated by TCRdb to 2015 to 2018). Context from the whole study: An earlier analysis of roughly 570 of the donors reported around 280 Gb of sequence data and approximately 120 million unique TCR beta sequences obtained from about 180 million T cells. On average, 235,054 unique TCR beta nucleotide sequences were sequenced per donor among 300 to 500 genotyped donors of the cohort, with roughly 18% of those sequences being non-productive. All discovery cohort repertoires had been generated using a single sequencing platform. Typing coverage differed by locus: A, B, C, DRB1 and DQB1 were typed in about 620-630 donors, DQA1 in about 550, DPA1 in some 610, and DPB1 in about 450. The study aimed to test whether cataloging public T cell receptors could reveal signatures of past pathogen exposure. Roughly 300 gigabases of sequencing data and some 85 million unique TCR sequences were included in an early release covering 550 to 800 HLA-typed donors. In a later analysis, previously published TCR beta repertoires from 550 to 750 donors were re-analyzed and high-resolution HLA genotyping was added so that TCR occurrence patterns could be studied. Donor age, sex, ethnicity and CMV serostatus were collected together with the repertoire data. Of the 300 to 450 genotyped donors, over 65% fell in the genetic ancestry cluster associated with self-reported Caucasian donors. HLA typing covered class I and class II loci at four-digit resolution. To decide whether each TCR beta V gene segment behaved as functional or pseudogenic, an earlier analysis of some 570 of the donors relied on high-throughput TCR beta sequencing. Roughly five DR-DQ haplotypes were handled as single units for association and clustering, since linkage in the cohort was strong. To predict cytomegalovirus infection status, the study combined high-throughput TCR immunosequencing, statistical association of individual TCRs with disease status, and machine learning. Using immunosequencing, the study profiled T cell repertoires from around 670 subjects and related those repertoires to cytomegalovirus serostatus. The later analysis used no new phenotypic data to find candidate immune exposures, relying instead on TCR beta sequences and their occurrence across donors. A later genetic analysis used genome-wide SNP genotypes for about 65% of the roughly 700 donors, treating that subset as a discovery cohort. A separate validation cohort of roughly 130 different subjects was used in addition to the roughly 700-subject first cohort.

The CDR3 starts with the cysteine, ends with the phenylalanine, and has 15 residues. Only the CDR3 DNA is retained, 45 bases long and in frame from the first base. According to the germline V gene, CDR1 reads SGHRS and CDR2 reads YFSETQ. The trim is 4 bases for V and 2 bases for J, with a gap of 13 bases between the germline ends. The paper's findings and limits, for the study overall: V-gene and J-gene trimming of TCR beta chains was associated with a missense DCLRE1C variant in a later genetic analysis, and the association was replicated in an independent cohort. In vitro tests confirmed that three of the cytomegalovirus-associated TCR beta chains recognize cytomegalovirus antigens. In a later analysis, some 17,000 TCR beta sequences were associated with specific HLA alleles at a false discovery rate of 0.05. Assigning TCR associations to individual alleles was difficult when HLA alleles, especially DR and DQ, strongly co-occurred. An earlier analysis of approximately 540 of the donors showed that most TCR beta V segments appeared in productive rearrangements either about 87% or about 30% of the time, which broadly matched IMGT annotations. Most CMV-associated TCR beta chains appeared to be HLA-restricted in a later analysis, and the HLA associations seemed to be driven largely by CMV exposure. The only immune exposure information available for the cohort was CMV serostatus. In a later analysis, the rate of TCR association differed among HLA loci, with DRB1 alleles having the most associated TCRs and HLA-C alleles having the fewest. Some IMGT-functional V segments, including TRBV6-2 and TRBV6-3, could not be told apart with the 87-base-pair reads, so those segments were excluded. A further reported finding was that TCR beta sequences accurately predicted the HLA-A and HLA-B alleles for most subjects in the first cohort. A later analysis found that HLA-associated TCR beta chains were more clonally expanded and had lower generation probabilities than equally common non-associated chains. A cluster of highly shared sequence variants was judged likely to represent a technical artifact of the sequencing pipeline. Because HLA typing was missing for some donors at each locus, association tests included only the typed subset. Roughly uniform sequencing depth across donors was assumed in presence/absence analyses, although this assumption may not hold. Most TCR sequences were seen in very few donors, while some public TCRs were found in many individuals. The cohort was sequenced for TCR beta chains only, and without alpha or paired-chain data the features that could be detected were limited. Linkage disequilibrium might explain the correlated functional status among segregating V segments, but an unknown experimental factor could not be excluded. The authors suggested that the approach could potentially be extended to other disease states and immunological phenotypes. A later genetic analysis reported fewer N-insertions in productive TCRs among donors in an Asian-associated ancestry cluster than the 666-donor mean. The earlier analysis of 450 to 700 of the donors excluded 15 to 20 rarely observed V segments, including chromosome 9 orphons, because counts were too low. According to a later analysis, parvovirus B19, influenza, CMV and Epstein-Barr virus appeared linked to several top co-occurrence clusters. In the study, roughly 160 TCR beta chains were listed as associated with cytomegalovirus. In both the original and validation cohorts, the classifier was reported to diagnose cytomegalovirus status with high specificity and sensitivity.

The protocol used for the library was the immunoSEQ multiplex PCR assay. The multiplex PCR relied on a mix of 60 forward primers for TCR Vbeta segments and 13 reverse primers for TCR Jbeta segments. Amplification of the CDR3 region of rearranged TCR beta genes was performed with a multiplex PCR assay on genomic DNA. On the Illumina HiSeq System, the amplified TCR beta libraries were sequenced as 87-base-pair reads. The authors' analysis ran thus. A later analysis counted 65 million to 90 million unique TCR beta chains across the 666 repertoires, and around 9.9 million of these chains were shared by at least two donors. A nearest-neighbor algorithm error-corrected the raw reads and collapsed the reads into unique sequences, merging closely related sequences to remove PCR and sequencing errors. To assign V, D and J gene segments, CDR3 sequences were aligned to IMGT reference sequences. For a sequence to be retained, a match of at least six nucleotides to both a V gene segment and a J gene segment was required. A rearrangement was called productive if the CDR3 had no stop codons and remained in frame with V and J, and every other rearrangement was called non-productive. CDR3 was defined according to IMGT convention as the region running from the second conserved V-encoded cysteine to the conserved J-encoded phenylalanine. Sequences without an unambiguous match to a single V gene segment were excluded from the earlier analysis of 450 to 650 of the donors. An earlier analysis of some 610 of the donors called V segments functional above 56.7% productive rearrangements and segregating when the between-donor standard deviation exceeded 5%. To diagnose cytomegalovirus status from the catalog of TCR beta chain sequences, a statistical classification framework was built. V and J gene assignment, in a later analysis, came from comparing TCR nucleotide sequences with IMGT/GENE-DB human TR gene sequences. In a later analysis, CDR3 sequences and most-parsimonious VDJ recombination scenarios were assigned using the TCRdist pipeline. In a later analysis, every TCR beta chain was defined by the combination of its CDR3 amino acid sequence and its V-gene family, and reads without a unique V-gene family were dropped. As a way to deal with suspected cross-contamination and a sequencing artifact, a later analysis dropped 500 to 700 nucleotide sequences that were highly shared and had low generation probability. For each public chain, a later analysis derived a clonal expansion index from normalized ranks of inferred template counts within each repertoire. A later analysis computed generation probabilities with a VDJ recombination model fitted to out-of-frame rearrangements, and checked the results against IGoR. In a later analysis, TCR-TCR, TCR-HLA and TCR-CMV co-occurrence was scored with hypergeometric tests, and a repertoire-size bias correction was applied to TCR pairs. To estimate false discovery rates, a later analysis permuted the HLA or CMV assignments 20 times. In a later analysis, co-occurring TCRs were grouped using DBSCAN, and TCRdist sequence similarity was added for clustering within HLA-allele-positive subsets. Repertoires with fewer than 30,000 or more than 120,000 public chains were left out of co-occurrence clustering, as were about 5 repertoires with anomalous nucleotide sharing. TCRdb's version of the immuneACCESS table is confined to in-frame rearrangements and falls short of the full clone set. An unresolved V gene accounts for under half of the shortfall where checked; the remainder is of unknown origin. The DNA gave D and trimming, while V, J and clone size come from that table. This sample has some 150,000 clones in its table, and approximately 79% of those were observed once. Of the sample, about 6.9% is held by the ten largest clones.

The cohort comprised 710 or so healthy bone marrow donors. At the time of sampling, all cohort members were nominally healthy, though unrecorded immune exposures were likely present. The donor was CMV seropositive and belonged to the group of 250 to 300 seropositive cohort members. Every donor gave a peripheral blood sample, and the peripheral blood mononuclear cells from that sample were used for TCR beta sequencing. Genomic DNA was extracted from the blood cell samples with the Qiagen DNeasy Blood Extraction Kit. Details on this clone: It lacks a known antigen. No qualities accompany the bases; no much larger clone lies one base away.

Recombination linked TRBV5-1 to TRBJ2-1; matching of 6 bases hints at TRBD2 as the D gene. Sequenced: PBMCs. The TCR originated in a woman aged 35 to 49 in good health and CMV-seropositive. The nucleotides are TGCGCCAGCAGCATTGATCGCGGGGCCTACAATGAGCAGTTCTTC. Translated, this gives CASSIDRGAYNEQFF. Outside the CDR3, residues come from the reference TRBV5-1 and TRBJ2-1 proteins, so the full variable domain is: KAGVTQTPRYLIKTRGQQVTLSCSPISGHRSVSWYQQTPGQGLQFLFEYFSETQRNKGNFPGRFSGRQFSNSRSEMNVSTLELGDSALYLCASSIDRGAYNEQFFGPGTRLTVL.